One and the same sample provided the 14 T cell receptor beta chains below, sequenced in a study of blood T cell repertoires in COVID-19. Only in-frame clones appear in the TCRdb table, and some are missing; sequencing was by immunoSEQ multiplex PCR. Here the sample spans more than 200,000 clones, approximately 90% being singletons. The sequenced material came from peripheral blood. All receptors come from a man between 65 and 79 years old with acute or convalescent COVID-19.

The CDR3 loop reads CASRLADLGGGYTF. In DNA form, the CDR3 reads TGCGCCAGCAGACTAGCGGACCTAGGAGGAGGCTACACCTTC. The gene calls are TRBV4-1 and TRBJ1-2, with unresolved D. CDR3 length: 14 residues. The germline V gene encodes CDR1 MGHRA and CDR2 YSYEKL. V was trimmed by 6 bases and J by 8 bases, leaving 19 bases between them.

CDR3 protein: CAWSGSRDEQYF. DNA for the CDR3: TGTGCCTGGAGTGGGAGCCGGGACGAGCAGTACTTC. The chain carries TRBV30 and TRBJ2-7; D uncertain. Trimming took 1 base from V and 5 from J, leaving 9 bases between them. This CDR3 contains 12 residues. Germline CDR1 is GTSNPN and CDR2 is SVGIG (reference sequence).

This clone was seen just once. The chain joins TRBV14 to TRBJ1-5; maybe TRBD1 (6 bases). Germline assignment: CDR1 SGHDN and CDR2 FVKESK. V was cut by 3 bases and J by 7 bases, with 10 bases left in between. The CDR3 runs to 13 residues. The CDR3 loop is CASSQGHSQPQHF. The CDR3 nucleotides read TGTGCCAGCAGCCAGGGACACTCACAGCCCCAGCATTTT.

The chain combines TRBV6-5 with TRBJ1-5; 7 positions agree with TRBD1. CDR3 length: 14 residues. The V and J ends lost 8 bases and 0 bases, in that order; junction bases with no gene match: 4. Germline V gene sequence: CDR1 MNHEY, CDR2 SVGAGI. This chain's CDR3 is CASSQGVSNQPQHF. The DNA of the CDR3 is TGTGCCAGCTCCCAGGGGGTTAGCAATCAGCCCCAGCATTTT.

The chain uses TRBV3-1 (or the pseudogene TRBV3-2) and TRBJ2-1; 10 positions agree with TRBD2. This CDR3 has 15 amino acids. The trim removed 5 bases at V and 8 bases at J, leaving 9 bases unmatched. Germline CDR1 is LGHDT and CDR2 is YNNKEL (reference sequence). CDR3 sequence: CASSSSGRGGDEQFF. CDR3 coding DNA: TGTGCCAGCAGCTCTAGCGGGAGAGGGGGCGATGAGCAGTTCTTC.

The CDR3 sequence: CASSLIAGGSTDTQYF. The CDR3 DNA sequence: TGTGCCAGCAGCTTAATAGCGGGAGGGAGCACAGATACGCAGTATTTT. J is TRBJ2-3 and V is TRBV7-3, with 11 bases matching TRBD2. Germline V gene lookup returns CDR1 SGHTA and CDR2 FQGTGA. This CDR3 has 16 amino acids. Trimming at V came to 1 base and at J to 0 bases, leaving 0 bases not matched to a gene.

The CDR3 DNA reads as TGTGCCAGCAGCCAGGGGCGACATAATGAGCAGTTCTTC. Its translation: CASSQGRHNEQFF. The chain links TRBV6-2 or TRBV6-3 to TRBJ2-1, with D possibly being TRBD1 (6 bases). Germline V gives CDR1 MNHEY, CDR2 SVGEGT. With 6 bases removed from V and 7 bases from J, the gap between germline ends came to 13 bases. The CDR3 contains 13 residues.

The rearrangement uses TRBV5-1 and TRBJ2-5; 13 positions agree with TRBD2. After removal of 0 bases from V and 1 base from J, the junction contained 0 bases not matched to a gene. Germline loops: CDR1 SGHRS, CDR2 YFSETQ. The CDR3 is 16 residues long. The CDR3 protein is CASSLGLAGGQETQYF. CDR3 sequence (DNA): TGCGCCAGCAGCTTGGGACTAGCGGGGGGCCAAGAGACCCAGTACTTC.

The gene calls are TRBV6-5 and TRBJ2-7; 7 bases line up with TRBD1. CDR1 and CDR2 from the germline V gene are MNHEY and SVGAGI. Trimming cost V 7 bases and J 3 bases; bases outside gene matches: 6. This CDR3 region has 13 residues. The CDR3 nucleotides read TGTGCCAGCAACCGGGACAGATACTACGAGCAGTACTTC. Its translation: CASNRDRYYEQYF.

V and J are TRBV4-3 and TRBJ2-1; the match to TRBD2 covers 14 bases. The CDR3 has 16 residues. Germline V gene lookup returns CDR1 LGHNA and CDR2 YSLEER. J lost 10 bases, V lost 2 bases, and 7 bases had no gene match. The CDR3: CASSQMGLAGDREQFF. CDR3 DNA sequence: TGCGCCAGCAGCCAAATGGGACTAGCGGGAGATCGGGAGCAGTTCTTC.

The rearrangement uses TRBV28 and TRBJ2-2, with 9 bases fitting TRBD1. V lost 3 bases, J lost 4 bases, and 9 bases stayed unmatched. The CDR3 loop spans 17 amino acids. Germline values: CDR1 MDHEN, CDR2 SYDVKM. The CDR3 is CASSLWGTGSVTGELFF. Written as DNA, the CDR3 is TGTGCCAGCAGTTTGTGGGGGACAGGGTCAGTCACCGGGGAGCTGTTTTTT. Based on the CDR3 plus reference TRBV28 and TRBJ2-2, the full variable domain is DVKVTQSSRYLVKRTGEKVFLECVQDMDHENMFWYRQDPGLGLRLIYFSYDVKMKEKGDIPEGYSVSREKKERFSLILESASTNQTSMYLCASSLWGTGSVTGELFFGEGSRLTVL.

This clone has only one observation. The chain combines TRBV5-1 with TRBJ2-1; D is perhaps TRBD2 (5 bases). The V gene lost 4 bases and the J gene lost 3 bases, with 17 bases spanning the gap. Germline V gene data show CDR1 as SGHRS and CDR2 as YFSETQ. CDR3 length: 16 residues. CDR3 sequence reads: CASSVTLARLYNEQFF. The CDR3 nucleotides are TGCGCCAGCAGCGTGACGCTAGCTCGTCTCTACAATGAGCAGTTCTTC.

The chain combines TRBV27 with TRBJ2-3, with 7 bases that match TRBD2. The CDR3 is made up of 16 amino acids. Trimming cost V 11 bases and J 2 bases; bases outside gene matches: 16. Germline V gene data show CDR1 as MNHEY and CDR2 as SMNVEV (reference sequence). In nucleotides, the CDR3 is TGTGCCCGCTCCTCTAGGCACGGGACTAACACAGATACGCAGTATTTT. Its protein is CARSSRHGTNTDTQYF.

This chain uses TRBV24-1 with TRBJ1-5; 8 nucleotides agree with TRBD1. The CDR3 has 13 residues. V lost 8 bases to trimming and J lost 6 bases; unmatched junction nucleotides: 5. The V gene's germline CDR1 is KGHDR and CDR2 SFDVKD. The CDR3 protein is CATTQGASQPQHF. In DNA form, the CDR3 reads TGTGCCACCACCCAGGGGGCTTCTCAGCCCCAGCATTTT.